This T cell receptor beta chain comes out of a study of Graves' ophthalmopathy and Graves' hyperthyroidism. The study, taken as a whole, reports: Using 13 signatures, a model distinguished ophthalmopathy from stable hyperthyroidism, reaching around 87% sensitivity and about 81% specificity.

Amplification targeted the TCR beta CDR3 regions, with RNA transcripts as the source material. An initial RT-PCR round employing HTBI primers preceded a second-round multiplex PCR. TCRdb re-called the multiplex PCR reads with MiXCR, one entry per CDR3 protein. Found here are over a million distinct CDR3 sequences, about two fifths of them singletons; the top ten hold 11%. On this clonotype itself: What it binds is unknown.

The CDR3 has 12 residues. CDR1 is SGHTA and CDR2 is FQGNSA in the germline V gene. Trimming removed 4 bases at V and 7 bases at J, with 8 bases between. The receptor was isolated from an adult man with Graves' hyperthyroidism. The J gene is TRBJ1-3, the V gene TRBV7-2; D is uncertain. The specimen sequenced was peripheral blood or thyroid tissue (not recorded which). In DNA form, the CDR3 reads TGTGCCAGCAGCTCACAGATGAACACCATATATTTT. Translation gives CASSSQMNTIYF.